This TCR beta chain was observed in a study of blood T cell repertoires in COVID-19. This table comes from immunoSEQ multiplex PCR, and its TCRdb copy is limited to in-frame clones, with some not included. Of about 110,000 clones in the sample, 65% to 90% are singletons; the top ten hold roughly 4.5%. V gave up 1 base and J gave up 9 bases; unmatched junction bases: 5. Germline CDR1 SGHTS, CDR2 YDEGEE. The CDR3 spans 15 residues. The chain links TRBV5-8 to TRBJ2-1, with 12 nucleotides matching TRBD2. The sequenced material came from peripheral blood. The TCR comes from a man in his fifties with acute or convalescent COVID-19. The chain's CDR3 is CASSLTSGRNFEQFF. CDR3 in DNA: TGTGCCAGCAGCTTGACTAGCGGGAGGAATTTTGAGCAGTTCTTC.